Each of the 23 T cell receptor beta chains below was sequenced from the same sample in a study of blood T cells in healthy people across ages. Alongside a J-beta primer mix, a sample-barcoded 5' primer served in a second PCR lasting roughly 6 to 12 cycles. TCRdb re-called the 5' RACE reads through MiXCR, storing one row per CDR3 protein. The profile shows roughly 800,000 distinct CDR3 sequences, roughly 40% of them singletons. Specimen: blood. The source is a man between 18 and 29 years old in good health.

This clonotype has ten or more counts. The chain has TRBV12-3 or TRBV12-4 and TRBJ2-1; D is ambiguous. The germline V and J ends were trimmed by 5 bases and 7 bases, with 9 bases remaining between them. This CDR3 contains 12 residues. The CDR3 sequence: CASSPRVNEQFF. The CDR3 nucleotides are TGTGCCAGCAGTCCCCGGGTGAATGAGCAGTTCTTC.

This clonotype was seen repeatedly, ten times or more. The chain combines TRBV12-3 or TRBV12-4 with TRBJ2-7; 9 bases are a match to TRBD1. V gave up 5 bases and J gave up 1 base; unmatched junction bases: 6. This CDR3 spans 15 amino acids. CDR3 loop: CASSPSGTGSYEQYF. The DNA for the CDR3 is TGTGCCAGCAGTCCGTCCGGGACAGGGTCCTACGAGCAGTACTTC.

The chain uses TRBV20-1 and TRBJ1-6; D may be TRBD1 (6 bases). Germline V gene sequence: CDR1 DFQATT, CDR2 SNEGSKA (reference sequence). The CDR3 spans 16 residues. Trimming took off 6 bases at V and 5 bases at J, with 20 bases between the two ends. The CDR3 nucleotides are TGCAGTGCCAAGCACCCAGGGGAAAATGATAATTCACCCCTCCACTTT. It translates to CSAKHPGENDNSPLHF.

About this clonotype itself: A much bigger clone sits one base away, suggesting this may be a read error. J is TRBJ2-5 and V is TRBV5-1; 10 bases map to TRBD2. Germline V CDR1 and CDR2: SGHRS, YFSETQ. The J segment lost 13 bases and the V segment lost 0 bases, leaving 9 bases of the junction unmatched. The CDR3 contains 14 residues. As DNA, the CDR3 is TGCGCCAGCAGCTTGGATACTAGCGGGGACCCCGCGTACTTC. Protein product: CASSLDTSGDPAYF.

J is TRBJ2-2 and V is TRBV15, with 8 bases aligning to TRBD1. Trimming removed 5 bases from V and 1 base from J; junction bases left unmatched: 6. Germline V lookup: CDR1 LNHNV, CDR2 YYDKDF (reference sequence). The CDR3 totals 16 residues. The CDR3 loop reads CATSFTGTGNTGELFF. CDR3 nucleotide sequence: TGTGCCACCAGCTTTACCGGGACAGGGAACACCGGGGAGCTGTTTTTT. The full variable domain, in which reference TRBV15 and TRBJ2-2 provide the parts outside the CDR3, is DAMVIQNPRYQVTQFGKPVTLSCSQTLNHNVMYWYQQKSSQAPKLLFHYYDKDFNNEADTPDNFQSRRPNTSFCFLDIRSPGLGDTAMYLCATSFTGTGNTGELFFGEGSRLTVL.

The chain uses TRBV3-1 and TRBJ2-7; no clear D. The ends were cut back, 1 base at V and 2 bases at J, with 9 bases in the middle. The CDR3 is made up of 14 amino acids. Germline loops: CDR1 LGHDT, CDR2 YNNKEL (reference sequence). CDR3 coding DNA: TGTGCCAGCAGCCAAGCGGTTCGAGCCTACGAGCAGTACTTC. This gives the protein CASSQAVRAYEQYF.

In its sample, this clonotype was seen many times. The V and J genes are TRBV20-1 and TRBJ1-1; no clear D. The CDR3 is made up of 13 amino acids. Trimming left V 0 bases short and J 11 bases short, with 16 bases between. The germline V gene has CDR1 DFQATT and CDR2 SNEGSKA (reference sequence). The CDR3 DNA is TGCAGTGCTAGAGATTCTGGGCTCGGGTCGGCTTTCTTT. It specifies CSARDSGLGSAFF.

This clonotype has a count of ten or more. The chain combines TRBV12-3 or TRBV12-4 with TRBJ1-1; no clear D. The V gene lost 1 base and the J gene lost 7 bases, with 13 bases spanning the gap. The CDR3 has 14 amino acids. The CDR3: CASSLEGSVSEAFF. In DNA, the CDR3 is TGTGCCAGCAGTTTAGAGGGATCAGTTAGTGAAGCTTTCTTT.

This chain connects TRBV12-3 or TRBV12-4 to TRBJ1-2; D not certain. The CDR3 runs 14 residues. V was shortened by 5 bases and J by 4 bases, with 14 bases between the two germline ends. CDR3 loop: CASSVGGRPYGYTF. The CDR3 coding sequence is TGTGCCAGCAGTGTAGGAGGCAGACCCTATGGCTACACCTTC.

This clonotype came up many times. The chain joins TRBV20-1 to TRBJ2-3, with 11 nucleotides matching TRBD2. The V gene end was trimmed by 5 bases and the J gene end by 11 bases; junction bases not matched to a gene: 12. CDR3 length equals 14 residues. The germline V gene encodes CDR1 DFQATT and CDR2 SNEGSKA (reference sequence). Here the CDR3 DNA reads TGCAGTGCTCGCCACCCGAATCTAGCGGGGGGGCAGTATTTT. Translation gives CSARHPNLAGGQYF.

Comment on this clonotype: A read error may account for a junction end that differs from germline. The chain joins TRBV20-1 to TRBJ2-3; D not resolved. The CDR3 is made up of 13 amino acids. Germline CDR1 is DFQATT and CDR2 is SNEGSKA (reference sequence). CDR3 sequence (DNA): TGCAGTGGACTCCCCCTGGCAGCAGATGCGCAGTATTTT. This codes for CSGLPLAADAQYF.

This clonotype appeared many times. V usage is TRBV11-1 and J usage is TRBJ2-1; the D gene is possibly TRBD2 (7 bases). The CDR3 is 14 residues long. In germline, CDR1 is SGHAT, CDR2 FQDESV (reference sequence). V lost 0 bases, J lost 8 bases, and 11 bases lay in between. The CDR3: CASSLAGGPDEQFF. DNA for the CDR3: TGTGCCAGCAGCTTAGCGGGGGGGCCCGATGAGCAGTTCTTC.

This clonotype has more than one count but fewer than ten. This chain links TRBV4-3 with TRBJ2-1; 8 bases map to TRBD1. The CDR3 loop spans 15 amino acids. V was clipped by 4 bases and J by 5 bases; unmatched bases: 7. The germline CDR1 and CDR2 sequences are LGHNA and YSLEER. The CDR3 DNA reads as TGCGCCAGCAGCCCCTTGGACAGGGAAGACAATGAGCAGTTCTTC. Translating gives CASSPLDREDNEQFF.

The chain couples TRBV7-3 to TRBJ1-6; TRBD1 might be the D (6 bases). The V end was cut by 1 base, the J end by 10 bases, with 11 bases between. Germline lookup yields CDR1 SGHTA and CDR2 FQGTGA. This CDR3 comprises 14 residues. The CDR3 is CASSLKGGESPLHF. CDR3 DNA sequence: TGTGCCAGCAGCTTAAAAGGGGGTGAATCACCCCTCCACTTT.

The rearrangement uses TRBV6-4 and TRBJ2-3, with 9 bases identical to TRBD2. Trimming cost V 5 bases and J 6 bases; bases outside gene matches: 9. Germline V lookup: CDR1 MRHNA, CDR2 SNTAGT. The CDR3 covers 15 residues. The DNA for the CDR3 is TGTGCCAGCAGTAGGGCTAGCGGGGCCCCGGATACGCAGTATTTT. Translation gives CASSRASGAPDTQYF.

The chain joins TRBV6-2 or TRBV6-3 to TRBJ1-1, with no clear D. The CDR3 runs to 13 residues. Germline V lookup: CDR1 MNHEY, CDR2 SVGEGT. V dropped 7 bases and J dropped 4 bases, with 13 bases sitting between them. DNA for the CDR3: TGTGCCAGCACCCTTTCCGGTCTCACTGAAGCTTTCTTT. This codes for CASTLSGLTEAFF.

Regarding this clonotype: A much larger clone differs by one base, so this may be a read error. CDR3 nucleotide sequence: TGTGCCAGCAGCGTAGGGGACAGCACTATTAACGAGCAGTACTTC. Encoded protein: CASSVGDSTINEQYF. This sequence joins TRBV9 and TRBJ2-5; 7 bases align to TRBD1. The J call is doubtful: the DNA matches TRBJ2-7 better. This CDR3 is built from 15 residues. The germline CDR1 and CDR2 sequences are SGDLS and YYNGEE.

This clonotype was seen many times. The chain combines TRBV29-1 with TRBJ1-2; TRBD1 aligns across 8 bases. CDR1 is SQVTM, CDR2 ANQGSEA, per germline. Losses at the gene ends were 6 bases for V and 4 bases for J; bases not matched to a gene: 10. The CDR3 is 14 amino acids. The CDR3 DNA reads TGCAGCGTCTTGGACAGGGTCTTTCGCTATGGCTACACCTTC. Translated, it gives CSVLDRVFRYGYTF.

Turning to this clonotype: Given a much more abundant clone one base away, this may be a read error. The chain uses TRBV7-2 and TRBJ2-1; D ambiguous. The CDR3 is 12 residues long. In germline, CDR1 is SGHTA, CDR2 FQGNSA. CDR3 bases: TGTGCCAGCAGCTTAGTATACAATGAGCAGTTATTC. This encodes CASSLVYNEQLF.

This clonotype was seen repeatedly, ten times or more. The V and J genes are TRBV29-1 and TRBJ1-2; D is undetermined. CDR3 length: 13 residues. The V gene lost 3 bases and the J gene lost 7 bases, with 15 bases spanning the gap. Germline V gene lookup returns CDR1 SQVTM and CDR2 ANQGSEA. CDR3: CSVDRGGEGGYTF. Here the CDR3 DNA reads TGCAGCGTTGACCGGGGTGGGGAAGGTGGCTACACCTTC.

CDR3 sequence reads: CSARGHGGRSYNEQYF. The CDR3 DNA sequence: TGCAGTGCTAGAGGCCACGGGGGACGCTCCTACAATGAGCAGTACTTC. The chain joins TRBV20-1 to TRBJ2-1, with D maybe TRBD2 (6 bases). The end of the DNA fits TRBJ2-7 better, so the J call may be wrong. The germline CDR1 and CDR2 sequences are DFQATT and SNEGSKA (reference sequence). The CDR3 length is 16 residues.

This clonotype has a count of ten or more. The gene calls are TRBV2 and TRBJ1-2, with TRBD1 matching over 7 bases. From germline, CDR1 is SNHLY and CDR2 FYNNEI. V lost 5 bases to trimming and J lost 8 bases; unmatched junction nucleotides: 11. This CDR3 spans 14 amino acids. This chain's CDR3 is CASSRRQGSEGYTF. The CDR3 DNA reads TGTGCCAGCAGTCGCCGACAGGGAAGTGAGGGCTACACCTTC.

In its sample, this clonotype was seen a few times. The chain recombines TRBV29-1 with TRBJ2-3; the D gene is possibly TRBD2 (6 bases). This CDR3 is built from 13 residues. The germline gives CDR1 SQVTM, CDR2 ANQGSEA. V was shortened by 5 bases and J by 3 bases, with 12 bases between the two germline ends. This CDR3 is CSVSTTSTDTQYF. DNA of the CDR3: TGCAGCGTTTCCACGACTAGTACAGATACGCAGTATTTT.